A selection of T cell receptor beta chains follows, all from one sample in a study of blood T cell repertoires in COVID-19. The repertoire was sequenced with immunoSEQ multiplex PCR; TCRdb's copy has only in-frame clones and lacks some. The sample includes 20,000 to 30,000 clones, approximately 70% of them seen just once. Sequencing was performed on peripheral blood. The receptors shown here come from a man in his sixties with active or convalescent COVID-19. Each CDR3 is given with its conserved first and last residue. D genes are given only for firm matches. Not all rows give a size; the values are once, few, many and, for expanded clones, a class.

TGTGCCAGCAGCGGGAGGGCCAAAAACATTCAGTACTTC	CASSGRAKNIQYF	TRBV5-8	TRBJ2-4	-	-
TGTGCCAGCCGCGGGACGGGGGATACGCAGTATTTT	CASRGTGDTQYF	TRBV19	TRBJ2-3	-	-
TGTGCCATCAGCCAACTAGCGGAAGAGACCCAGTACTTC	CAISQLAEETQYF	TRBV10-3	TRBJ2-5	TRBD2	-
TGTGCCATCAGTGACCCAGGGCGAACCAACTATGGCTACACCTTC	CAISDPGRTNYGYTF	TRBV10-3	TRBJ1-2	-	few
TGTGCCAGCAGTTACGAAGGCCAGGGTTATGGCTACACCTTC	CASSYEGQGYGYTF	TRBV6-5	TRBJ1-2	-	-
TGTGCCAGCAGTCCGTACCGGGGGGGCCCTCTAGCTAACTATGGCTACACCTTC	CASSPYRGGPLANYGYTF	TRBV27	TRBJ1-2	-	few
TGTGCCAGCAGTTCCCTCTCCAGGGCGTTGAGCTCCTATAATTCACCCCTCCACTTT	CASSSLSRALSSYNSPLHF	TRBV27	TRBJ1-6	-	few
TGTGCCAGCTCACCACTCACCGGGGAAGAGACCCAGTACTTC	CASSPLTGEETQYF	TRBV18	TRBJ2-5	-	few
TGTGCCAGCACCGCCGACTGGGCCTCAGGCGGGAGAGCAGATACGCAGTATTTT	CASTADWASGGRADTQYF	TRBV2	TRBJ2-3	TRBD2	-
TGCGCCAGCAGCGTAGGCTGGGGGGGGGAAACTGAAGCTTTCTTT	CASSVGWGGETEAFF	TRBV4-1	TRBJ1-1	-	few
TGTGCCATCAGGGGACAGGGTGATATCGAGACCCAGTACTTC	CAIRGQGDIETQYF	TRBV10-3	TRBJ2-5	TRBD1	-
TGTGCCAGCAGCAAAGAGCAGGGGGCCAAAAACATTCAGTACTTC	CASSKEQGAKNIQYF	TRBV21-1	TRBJ2-4	-	-
TGTGCCAGCAGTGACAACTCCATCGGGGAGCTGTTTTTT	CASSDNSIGELFF	TRBV6-1	TRBJ2-2	-	few
TGTGCCAGCAGCCTCGGGGGGGCTCAAAACATTCAGTACTTC	CASSLGGAQNIQYF	TRBV7-3	TRBJ2-4	TRBD2	-
TGCGCCAGCAGCTTGGGGGACAGGCCCGGGGGCGGTCAGCCCCAGCATTTT	CASSLGDRPGGGQPQHF	TRBV5-1	TRBJ1-5	TRBD1	-
TGTGCCAGTAGTTGGTCCGGGAACTCTGGGGCCAACGTCCTGACTTTC	CASSWSGNSGANVLTF	TRBV19	TRBJ2-6	-	-
TGTGCCAGCAGCCACCAGGGACAGGGCGGCCCTAGGTCCTACAATGAGCAGTTCTTC	CASSHQGQGGPRSYNEQFF	TRBV7-9	TRBJ2-1	TRBD1	few
TGTGCCAGCAGCTTACAGGGGCTTGGTGAAGCTTTCTTT	CASSLQGLGEAFF	TRBV5-6	TRBJ1-1	TRBD1	-
TGTGCCTGGAGTGTAGGGCAGGGCTATGAGCAGTTCTTC	CAWSVGQGYEQFF	TRBV30	TRBJ2-1	-	medium-sized
TGTGCCAGTACCAAAACAGGAATCAACACTGAAGCTTTCTTT	CASTKTGINTEAFF	TRBV19	TRBJ1-1	-	-
TGTGCCAGCAGCGGGGACACCTTGAACACTGAAGCTTTCTTT	CASSGDTLNTEAFF	TRBV7-9	TRBJ1-1	-	-
TGTGCCAGTACCTTCGGGACTAGCGGGGGGGCCTGGACCGGGGAGCTGTTTTTT	CASTFGTSGGAWTGELFF	TRBV19	TRBJ2-2	TRBD2	-